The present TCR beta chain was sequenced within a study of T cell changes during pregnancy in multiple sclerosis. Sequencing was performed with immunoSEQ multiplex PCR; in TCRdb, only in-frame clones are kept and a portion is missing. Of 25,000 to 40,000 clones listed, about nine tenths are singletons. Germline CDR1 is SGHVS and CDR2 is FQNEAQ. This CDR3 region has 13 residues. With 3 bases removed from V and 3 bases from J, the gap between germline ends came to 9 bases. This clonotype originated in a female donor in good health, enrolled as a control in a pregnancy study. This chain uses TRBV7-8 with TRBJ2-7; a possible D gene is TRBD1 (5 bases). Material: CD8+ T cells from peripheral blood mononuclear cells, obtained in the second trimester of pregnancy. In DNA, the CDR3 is TGTGCCAGCAGCTTGAGACAGAACTACGAGCAGTACTTC. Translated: CASSLRQNYEQYF.